This TCR beta chain was documented in a study of TIL therapy for anti-PD-1-resistant metastatic lung cancer. Study background: Patients then received nivolumab; progressors got lymphodepletion, TIL and IL-2. Median patient age was about 55, ranging about 35-80 years. Tumors carried a median about 1.5 non-synonymous mutations per megabase. Study-wide points: The cohort had more treatment-naive, never-smoker and oncogene-addicted patients than typical.

The libraries were made with immunoSEQ v3. The table came from immunoSEQ multiplex PCR; TCRdb's copy has only in-frame clones and leaves some out. The sample includes more than 55,000 clones, about two thirds seen only once; the top ten take 6.6%. Time point in this sample: pre-treatment sample, taken before nivolumab and TIL therapy. Comments on this clone: The antigen remains unidentified.

CDR1 is KGHSH and CDR2 is LQKENI in the germline V gene. Trimming cost V 3 bases and J 0 bases, with 11 bases left between them. This CDR3 has 15 amino acids. V usage is TRBV18 and J usage is TRBJ1-1; D unclear. This sequence was found in a person between 25 and 80 years old with non-small cell lung cancer. The specimen was blood, collected at baseline. The CDR3 nucleotides are TGTGCCAGCTCACCGGTCCTAGCCCTGAACACTGAAGCTTTCTTT. As protein: CASSPVLALNTEAFF.